These T cell receptor beta chains were read from a single sample in a study of lymphopenia after photon versus proton radiotherapy. Data came from immunoSEQ multiplex PCR; TCRdb stores just in-frame clones and leaves some out. The data show about 50,000 clones, 92% seen once. Sequencing was performed on peripheral blood, taken from a patient treated with photon-based radiotherapy. These receptors were obtained from a woman between 35 and 50 years old with cholangiocarcinoma. The CDR3 runs from the conserved cysteine through the conserved F or W. Each record gives: J gene, V gene, D gene, clone size, CDR3 DNA, CDR3 protein. A D gene is named only where the DNA matches it firmly. Some rows mark clone size as missing; the rest say once, few, many or name a class of expanded clone.

TRBJ2-1	TRBV7-9	TRBD1	.	TGTGCCAGCAGCTCAGACAGGGTTTCCTACAATGAGCAGTTCTTC	CASSSDRVSYNEQFF
TRBJ2-7	TRBV6-6	TRBD1	.	TGTGCCAGCAGCCGGGACAGGGGCGACGAGCAGTACTTC	CASSRDRGDEQYF
TRBJ1-2	TRBV5-6	TRBD1	.	TGTGCCAGCAGCTTGACCCCCACAGGGGGCCATGGCTACACCTTC	CASSLTPTGGHGYTF
TRBJ2-2	TRBV27	.	.	TGTGCCAGCAGGGCGGACACAACGAACACCGGGGAGCTGTTTTTT	CASRADTTNTGELFF
TRBJ2-1	TRBV5-4	.	.	TGTGCCAGCAGTTTATGGGCCGAGGCAGGGTACAATGAGCAGTTCTTC	CASSLWAEAGYNEQFF
TRBJ1-1	TRBV29-1	.	.	TGCAGCGGGGTCGGGGGCGGCACTGAAGCTTTCTTT	CSGVGGGTEAFF
TRBJ1-3	TRBV7-9	.	.	TGTGCCAGCAGCCTCCCCGGGACGGACGGAAACACCATATATTTT	CASSLPGTDGNTIYF
TRBJ2-7	TRBV15	.	.	TGTGCCACCAGCAGCGATTCGGCCTTAGACAACTCCTACGAGCAGTACTTC	CATSSDSALDNSYEQYF
TRBJ1-2	TRBV6-5	TRBD1	.	TGTGCCAGCAGTATGGGGACAGGGAAGAACTATGGCTACACCTTC	CASSMGTGKNYGYTF
TRBJ1-3	TRBV19	.	.	TGTGCCAGTAGTCCAAAGGACTTTGGAAACACCATATATTTT	CASSPKDFGNTIYF
TRBJ2-7	TRBV6-1	.	once	TGTGCCAGCAGTGAAGAGCCGAGCTCCTACGAGCAGTACTTC	CASSEEPSSYEQYF
TRBJ2-7	TRBV7-8	.	.	TGTGCCAGCAGCTCCGGACTCTACGAGCAGTACTTC	CASSSGLYEQYF
TRBJ2-7	TRBV28	.	.	TGTGCCAGCACGGTGTACGAGCAGTACTTC	CASTVYEQYF
TRBJ2-3	TRBV9	.	.	TGTGCCAGCAGCGTAGGGCCCACCCCAGATACGCAGTATTTT	CASSVGPTPDTQYF
TRBJ1-1	TRBV6-1	TRBD1	.	TGTGCCAGCAGTGAAGCCAGGGGGCTAGGCGCTGAAGCTTTCTTT	CASSEARGLGAEAFF
TRBJ2-2	TRBV30	.	.	TGTGCCTGGAGTGTTCCGGGGAAGGTGGACACCGGGGAGCTGTTTTTT	CAWSVPGKVDTGELFF
TRBJ2-6	TRBV6-5	TRBD1	once	TGTGCCAGTGGTCGACAGGGTTCAGGGGCCAACGTCCTGACTTTC	CASGRQGSGANVLTF
TRBJ1-1	TRBV30	.	.	TGTGCTGTAAGGCAGGGGCCTAAAGTAGGGAACACTGAAGCTTTCTTT	CAVRQGPKVGNTEAFF
TRBJ2-7	TRBV7-2	TRBD2	.	TGTGCCAGCAGCCCCCGGCGGGAGGTCCACTACGAGCAGTACTTC	CASSPRREVHYEQYF
TRBJ1-1	TRBV28	.	.	TGTGCCAGCAGTTTGAATGAGGGGCGCTGGAACACTGAAGCTTTCTTT	CASSLNEGRWNTEAFF
TRBJ2-7	TRBV4-3	.	.	TGCGCCAGCAGCCAAGGTGGGCTCTCCCACGAGCAGTACTTC	CASSQGGLSHEQYF
TRBJ1-1	TRBV9	.	.	TGTGCCAGCAGCGTAGGACAGTTGAACACTGAAGCTTTCTTT	CASSVGQLNTEAFF
TRBJ1-1	TRBV6-1	.	.	TGTGCCAGCAGTGACAGGGCTCCCACGCGCGCTTTCTTT	CASSDRAPTRAFF
TRBJ1-3	TRBV7-9	.	.	TGTGCCAGCAGCCGCCGAGGGCTGAGTAGCTCTGGAAACACCATATATTTT	CASSRRGLSSSGNTIYF
TRBJ2-7	TRBV11-2	.	.	TGTGCCTCCCGGGAGTCTTCCTACGAGCAGTACTTC	CASRESSYEQYF
TRBJ2-5	TRBV5-8	.	.	TGTGCCAGCACGGGGTGGGAGACCCAGTACTTC	CASTGWETQYF
TRBJ1-2	TRBV6-1	.	.	TGTGCCAGCAGTGAAGCTCGGGGGTACTATGGCTACACCTTC	CASSEARGYYGYTF
TRBJ2-5	TRBV19	TRBD2	.	TGTGCCAGTAGTACTAGCGGGGTTATGCAAGAGACCCAGTACTTC	CASSTSGVMQETQYF
TRBJ2-2	TRBV5-1	TRBD2	.	TGCGCCAGCAGCGCGGGACTAGCGGTCCCAGAGCCAGACGGGGCGCTGTTTTTT	CASSAGLAVPEPDGALFF
TRBJ1-6	TRBV9	.	.	TGTGCCAGCAGCGTAGGGGGTCATCACAATTCACCCCTCCACTTT	CASSVGGHHNSPLHF
TRBJ1-5	TRBV28	.	once	TGTGCCAGCACCCTAGGTGGGCAGCCCCAGCATTTT	CASTLGGQPQHF
TRBJ2-3	TRBV28	.	.	TGTGCCAGCAGTCCCGCAGATACGCAGTATTTT	CASSPADTQYF
TRBJ2-2	TRBV6-5	.	.	TGTGCCAGCAAACAGGGTATCACCGGGGAGCTGTTTTTT	CASKQGITGELFF
TRBJ2-6	TRBV21-1	.	.	TGTGCCAGCAGCGCCCGGGGGACGGCCGACTCTGGGGCCAACGTCCTGACTTTC	CASSARGTADSGANVLTF
TRBJ1-2	TRBV28	.	.	TGTGCCAGCAGTGGCGTGACAAACTATGGCTACACCTTC	CASSGVTNYGYTF
TRBJ2-3	TRBV7-9	TRBD2	.	TGTGCCAGCAGCTTAGAGGGACTAGGGACAGATACGCAGTATTTT	CASSLEGLGTDTQYF
TRBJ1-6	TRBV7-2	.	once	TGTGCCAGCAGCTCGGACAGCTTATTGAGCTCCTATAATTCACCCCTCCACTTT	CASSSDSLLSSYNSPLHF
TRBJ1-4	TRBV19	.	.	TGTGCCAGTAGTATCACCTCAGGGGATGGTGAAAAACTGTTTTTT	CASSITSGDGEKLFF
TRBJ1-5	TRBV4-1	.	.	TGCGCCAGCAGCCAAGATTTGGGGGGCAATCAGCCCCAGCATTTT	CASSQDLGGNQPQHF
TRBJ1-1	TRBV6-6	.	.	TGTGCCAGCAGTTACCCACAGTCGAACACTGAAGCTTTCTTT	CASSYPQSNTEAFF
TRBJ2-1	TRBV19	TRBD2	.	TGTGCCAGTACCCGACTAGCGGGGGCGAACAATGAGCAGTTCTTC	CASTRLAGANNEQFF
TRBJ1-2	TRBV6-1	.	.	TGTGCCAGCAGTGAAGCTGCAGGGGCTGGTGGCTACACCTTC	CASSEAAGAGGYTF
TRBJ1-6	TRBV19	.	.	TGTGCCAGTAGTATTTCAGCCCGCTCCTATAATTCACCCCTCCACTTT	CASSISARSYNSPLHF
TRBJ1-1	TRBV30	.	once	TGTGCCTGGAGTGTACGGGTTTTCGCTGAAGCTTTCTTT	CAWSVRVFAEAFF
TRBJ1-2	TRBV7-8	.	once	TGTGCCAGCAGCTTAGCGGGGTACTATGGCTACACCTTC	CASSLAGYYGYTF
TRBJ2-1	TRBV11-1	TRBD2	once	TGTGCCAGCAGCTCCAGTTTGTCTAGCGGGGGGTATGAGCAGTTCTTC	CASSSSLSSGGYEQFF
TRBJ1-1	TRBV6-5	TRBD1	.	TGTGCCAGCAGCAGGGACAGGGGGCCGAGTGAAGCTTTCTTT	CASSRDRGPSEAFF
TRBJ1-1	TRBV30	.	.	TGTGCCTGGAGCGGACAGTTGAACACTGAAGCTTTCTTT	CAWSGQLNTEAFF
TRBJ2-1	TRBV4-3	.	.	TGCGCCAGCAGCCAAGATCTCGGGGGCCGCCCGTGGCAGTTCTTC	CASSQDLGGRPWQFF
TRBJ2-3	TRBV7-3	.	.	TGTGCCAGCAGCTTAACAGCGGGAGATACGCAGTATTTT	CASSLTAGDTQYF